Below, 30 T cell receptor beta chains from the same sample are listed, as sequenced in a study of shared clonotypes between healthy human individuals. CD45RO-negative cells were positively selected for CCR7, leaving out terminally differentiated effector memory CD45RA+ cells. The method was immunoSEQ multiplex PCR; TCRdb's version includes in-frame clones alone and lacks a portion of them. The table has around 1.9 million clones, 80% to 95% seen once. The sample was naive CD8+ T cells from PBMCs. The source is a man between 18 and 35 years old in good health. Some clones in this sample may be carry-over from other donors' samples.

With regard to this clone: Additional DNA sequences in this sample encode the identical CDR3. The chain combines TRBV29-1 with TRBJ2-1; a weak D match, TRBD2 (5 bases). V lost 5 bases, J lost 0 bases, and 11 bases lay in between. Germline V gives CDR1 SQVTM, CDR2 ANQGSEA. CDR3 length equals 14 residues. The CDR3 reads CSVSRGSSYNEQFF. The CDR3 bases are TGCAGCGTTTCGCGAGGGAGCTCCTACAATGAGCAGTTCTTC.

The CDR3 region has the DNA TGTGCCAGCAGTTTGGTCCCCGTCCATGAGCAGTTCTTC. It is translated as CASSLVPVHEQFF. This sequence joins TRBV27 and TRBJ2-1; D unresolved. CDR1 is MNHEY, CDR2 SMNVEV, per germline (reference sequence). Trimming left V 3 bases short and J 8 bases short, with 11 bases between. The CDR3 sequence is 13 residues long.

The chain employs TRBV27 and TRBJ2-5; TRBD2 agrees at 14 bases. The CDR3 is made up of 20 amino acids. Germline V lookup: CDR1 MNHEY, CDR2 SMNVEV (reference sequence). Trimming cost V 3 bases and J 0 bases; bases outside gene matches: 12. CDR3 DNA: TGTGCCAGCAGTTTTTCCCCCGGGACTAGCGGGAGAGAGTACCAAGAGACCCAGTACTTC. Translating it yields CASSFSPGTSGREYQETQYF.

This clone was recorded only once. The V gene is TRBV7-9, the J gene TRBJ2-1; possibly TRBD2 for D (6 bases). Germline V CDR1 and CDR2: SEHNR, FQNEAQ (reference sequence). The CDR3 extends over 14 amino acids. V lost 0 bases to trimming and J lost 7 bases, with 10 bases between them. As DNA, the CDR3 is TGTGCCAGCAGCTTAGCGGGAGGTCATAATGAGCAGTTCTTC. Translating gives CASSLAGGHNEQFF.

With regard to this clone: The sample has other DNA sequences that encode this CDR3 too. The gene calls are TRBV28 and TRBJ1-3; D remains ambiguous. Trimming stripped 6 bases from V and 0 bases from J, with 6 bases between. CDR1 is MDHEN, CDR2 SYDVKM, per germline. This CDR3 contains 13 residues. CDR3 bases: TGTGCCAGCAGGTTCCACTCTGGAAACACCATATATTTT. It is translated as CASRFHSGNTIYF. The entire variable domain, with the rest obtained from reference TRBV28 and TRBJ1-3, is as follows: DVKVTQSSRYLVKRTGEKVFLECVQDMDHENMFWYRQDPGLGLRLIYFSYDVKMKEKGDIPEGYSVSREKKERFSLILESASTNQTSMYLCASRFHSGNTIYFGEGSWLTVV.

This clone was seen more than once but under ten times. CDR3 amino acids: CASSGEYYEQYF. In DNA, the CDR3 is TGTGCCAGCAGCGGCGAGTACTACGAGCAGTACTTC. The rearrangement uses TRBV7-9 and TRBJ2-7; D not certain. CDR1 SEHNR and CDR2 FQNEAQ come from the germline V gene (reference sequence). With 5 bases removed from V and 3 bases from J, the gap between germline ends came to 8 bases. The CDR3 consists of 12 residues.

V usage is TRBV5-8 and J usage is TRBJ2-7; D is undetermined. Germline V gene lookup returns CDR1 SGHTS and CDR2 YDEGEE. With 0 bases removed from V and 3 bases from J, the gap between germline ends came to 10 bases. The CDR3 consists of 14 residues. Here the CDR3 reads CASSLGTPGYEQYF. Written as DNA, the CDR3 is TGTGCCAGCAGCTTGGGGACCCCGGGCTACGAGCAGTACTTC.

The CDR3: CASSLRLAGGQADTQYF. The CDR3 bases are TGTGCCAGCAGCCTGAGACTAGCGGGAGGGCAAGCAGATACGCAGTATTTT. The J gene is TRBJ2-3, the V gene TRBV27, with TRBD2 identical over 14 bases. CDR1 is MNHEY and CDR2 is SMNVEV in the germline V gene (reference sequence). The CDR3 covers 17 residues. V shed 6 bases and J 4 bases; nucleotides not matched to a gene: 9.

CDR3 sequence reads: CASSLGVTESYNEQFF. DNA of the CDR3: TGTGCCAGCAGCTTAGGCGTAACGGAGTCCTACAATGAGCAGTTCTTC. The rearrangement uses TRBV11-2 and TRBJ2-1; no clear D. CDR3 length: 16 amino acids. CDR1 is SGHAT and CDR2 is FQNNGV in the germline V gene. V was clipped by 1 base and J by 1 base, with 11 bases between them.

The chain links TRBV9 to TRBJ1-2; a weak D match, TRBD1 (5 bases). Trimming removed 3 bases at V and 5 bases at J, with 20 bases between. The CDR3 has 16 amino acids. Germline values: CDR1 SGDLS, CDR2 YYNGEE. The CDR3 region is CASSEGSGALGYGYTF. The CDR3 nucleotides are TGTGCCAGCAGCGAGGGGTCCGGGGCATTAGGGTATGGCTACACCTTC.

The CDR3: CAWSVTGAWAEAFF. Here the CDR3 DNA reads TGTGCCTGGAGTGTAACGGGTGCCTGGGCTGAAGCTTTCTTT. The chain links TRBV30 to TRBJ1-1, with D unresolved. The germline V and J ends were trimmed by 0 bases and 6 bases, with 14 bases remaining between them. This CDR3 is 14 amino acids long. The germline CDR1 and CDR2 sequences are GTSNPN and SVGIG (reference sequence).

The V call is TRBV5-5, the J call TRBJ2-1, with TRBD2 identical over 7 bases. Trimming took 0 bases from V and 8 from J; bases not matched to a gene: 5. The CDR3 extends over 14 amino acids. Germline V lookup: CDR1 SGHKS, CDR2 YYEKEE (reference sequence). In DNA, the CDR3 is TGTGCCAGCAGCTTGGGGGAGGGCCTTGATGAGCAGTTCTTC. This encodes CASSLGEGLDEQFF.

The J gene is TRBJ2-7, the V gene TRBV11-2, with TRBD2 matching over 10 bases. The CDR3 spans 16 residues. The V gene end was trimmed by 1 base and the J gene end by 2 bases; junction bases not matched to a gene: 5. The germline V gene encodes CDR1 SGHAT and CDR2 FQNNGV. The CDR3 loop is CASSLGTSGIAYEQYF. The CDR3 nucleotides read TGTGCCAGCAGCTTAGGGACTAGCGGAATAGCCTACGAGCAGTACTTC.

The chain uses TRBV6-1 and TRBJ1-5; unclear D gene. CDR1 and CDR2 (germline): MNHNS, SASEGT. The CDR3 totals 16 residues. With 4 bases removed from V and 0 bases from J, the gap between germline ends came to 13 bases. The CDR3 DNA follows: TGTGCCAGCAGTGTCCGACAACAAAATAGCAATCAGCCCCAGCATTTT. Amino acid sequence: CASSVRQQNSNQPQHF.

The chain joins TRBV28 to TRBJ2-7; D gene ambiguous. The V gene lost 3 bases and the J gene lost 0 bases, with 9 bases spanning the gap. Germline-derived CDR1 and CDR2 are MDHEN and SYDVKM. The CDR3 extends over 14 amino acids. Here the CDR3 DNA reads TGTGCCAGCAGTTTTCTCCTTATCTCCTACGAGCAGTACTTC. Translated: CASSFLLISYEQYF.

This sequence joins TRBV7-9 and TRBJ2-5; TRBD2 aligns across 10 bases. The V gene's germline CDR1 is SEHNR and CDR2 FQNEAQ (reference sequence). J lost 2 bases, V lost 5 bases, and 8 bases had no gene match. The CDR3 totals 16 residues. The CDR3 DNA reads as TGTGCCAGCAGCCCCGCTAGCGGGGGATGGCAAGAGACCCAGTACTTC. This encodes CASSPASGGWQETQYF.

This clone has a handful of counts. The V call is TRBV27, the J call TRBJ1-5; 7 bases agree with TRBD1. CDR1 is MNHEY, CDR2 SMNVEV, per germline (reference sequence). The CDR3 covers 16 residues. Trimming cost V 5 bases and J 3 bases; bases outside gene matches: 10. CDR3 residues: CASSGIRGQINQPQHF. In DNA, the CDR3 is TGTGCCAGCAGTGGGATTCGGGGACAGATCAATCAGCCCCAGCATTTT.

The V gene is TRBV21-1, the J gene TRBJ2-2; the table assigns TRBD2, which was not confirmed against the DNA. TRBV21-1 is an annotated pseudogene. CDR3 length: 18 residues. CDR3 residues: CASSNVWRASGVTGELFF. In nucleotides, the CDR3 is TGTGCCAGCAGCAATGTTTGGAGGGCTAGCGGGGTCACCGGGGAGCTGTTTTTT.

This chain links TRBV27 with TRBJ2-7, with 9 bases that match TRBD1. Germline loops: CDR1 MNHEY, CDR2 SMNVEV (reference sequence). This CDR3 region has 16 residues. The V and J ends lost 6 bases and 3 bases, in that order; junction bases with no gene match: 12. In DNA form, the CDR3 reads TGTGCCAGCAGGCGCAACGGACAGGGGCTTTTCTACGAGCAGTACTTC. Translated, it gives CASRRNGQGLFYEQYF.

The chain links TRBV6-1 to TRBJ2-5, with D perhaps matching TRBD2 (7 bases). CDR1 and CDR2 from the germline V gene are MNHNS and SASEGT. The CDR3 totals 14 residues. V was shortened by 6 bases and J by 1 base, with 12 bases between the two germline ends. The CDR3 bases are TGTGCCAGCAGCGCCGGGGGGCGCCAAGAGACCCAGTACTTC. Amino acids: CASSAGGRQETQYF.

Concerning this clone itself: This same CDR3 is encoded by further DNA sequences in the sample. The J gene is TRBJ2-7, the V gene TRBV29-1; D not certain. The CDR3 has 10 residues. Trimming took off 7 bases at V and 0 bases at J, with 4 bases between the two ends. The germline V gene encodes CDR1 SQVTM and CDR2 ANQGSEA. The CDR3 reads CSALSYEQYF. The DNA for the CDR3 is TGCAGCGCTCTCTCCTACGAGCAGTACTTC.

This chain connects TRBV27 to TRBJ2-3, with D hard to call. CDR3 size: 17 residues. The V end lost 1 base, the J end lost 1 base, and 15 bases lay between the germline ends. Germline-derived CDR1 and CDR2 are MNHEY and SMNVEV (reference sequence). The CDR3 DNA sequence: TGTGCCAGCAGTTTATTGTCGCCTCCCCCGCGCACAGATACGCAGTATTTT. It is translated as CASSLLSPPPRTDTQYF.

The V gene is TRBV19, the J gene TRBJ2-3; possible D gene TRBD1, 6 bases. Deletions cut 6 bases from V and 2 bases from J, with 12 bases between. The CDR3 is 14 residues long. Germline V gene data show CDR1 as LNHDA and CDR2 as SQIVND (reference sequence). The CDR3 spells CASRDRSFTDTQYF. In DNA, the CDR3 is TGTGCCAGTAGAGACAGGTCATTCACAGATACGCAGTATTTT.

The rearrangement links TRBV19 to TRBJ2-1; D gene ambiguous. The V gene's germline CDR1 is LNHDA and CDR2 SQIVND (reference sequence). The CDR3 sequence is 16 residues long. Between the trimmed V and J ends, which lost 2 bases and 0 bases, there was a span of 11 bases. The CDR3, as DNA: TGTGCCAGTAGTATATTTCCTCCCGGCTCCTACAATGAGCAGTTCTTC. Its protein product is CASSIFPPGSYNEQFF.

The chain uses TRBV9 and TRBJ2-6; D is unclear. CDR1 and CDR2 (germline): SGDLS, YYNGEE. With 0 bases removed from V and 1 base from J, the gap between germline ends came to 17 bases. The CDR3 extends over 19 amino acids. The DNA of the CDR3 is TGTGCCAGCAGCGTAGAATCGGACCCGACGGCGTCTGGGGCCAACGTCCTGACTTTC. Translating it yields CASSVESDPTASGANVLTF.

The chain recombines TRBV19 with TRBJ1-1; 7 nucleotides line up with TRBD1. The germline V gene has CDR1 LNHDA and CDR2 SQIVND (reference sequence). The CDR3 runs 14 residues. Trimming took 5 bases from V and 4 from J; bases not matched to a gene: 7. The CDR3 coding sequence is TGTGCCAGTAGTCTCGGGACAGTCGTCACTGAAGCTTTCTTT. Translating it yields CASSLGTVVTEAFF.

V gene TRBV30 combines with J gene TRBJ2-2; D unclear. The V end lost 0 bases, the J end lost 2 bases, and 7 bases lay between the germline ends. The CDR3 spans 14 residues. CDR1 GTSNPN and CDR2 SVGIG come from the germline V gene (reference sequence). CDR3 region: CAWSVLLNTGELFF. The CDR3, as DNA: TGTGCCTGGAGTGTACTACTCAACACCGGGGAGCTGTTTTTT.

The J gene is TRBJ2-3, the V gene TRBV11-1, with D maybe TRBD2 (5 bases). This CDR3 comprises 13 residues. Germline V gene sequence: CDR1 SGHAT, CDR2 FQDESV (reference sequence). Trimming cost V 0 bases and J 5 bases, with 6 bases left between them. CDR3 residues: CASSLAGGDTQYF. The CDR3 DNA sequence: TGTGCCAGCAGCTTAGCAGGAGGAGATACGCAGTATTTT.

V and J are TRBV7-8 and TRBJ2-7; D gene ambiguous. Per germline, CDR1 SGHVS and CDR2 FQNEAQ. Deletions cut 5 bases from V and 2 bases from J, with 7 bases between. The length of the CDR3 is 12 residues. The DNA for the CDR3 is TGTGCCAGCAGCACCGACACCTACGAGCAGTACTTC. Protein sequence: CASSTDTYEQYF.

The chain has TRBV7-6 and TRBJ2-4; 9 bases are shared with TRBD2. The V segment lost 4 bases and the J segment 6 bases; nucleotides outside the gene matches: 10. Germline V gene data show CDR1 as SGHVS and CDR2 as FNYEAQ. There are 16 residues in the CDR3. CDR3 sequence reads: CASSSQRLAALNIQYF. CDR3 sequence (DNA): TGTGCCAGCAGCTCCCAAAGACTAGCGGCCCTAAACATTCAGTACTTC.